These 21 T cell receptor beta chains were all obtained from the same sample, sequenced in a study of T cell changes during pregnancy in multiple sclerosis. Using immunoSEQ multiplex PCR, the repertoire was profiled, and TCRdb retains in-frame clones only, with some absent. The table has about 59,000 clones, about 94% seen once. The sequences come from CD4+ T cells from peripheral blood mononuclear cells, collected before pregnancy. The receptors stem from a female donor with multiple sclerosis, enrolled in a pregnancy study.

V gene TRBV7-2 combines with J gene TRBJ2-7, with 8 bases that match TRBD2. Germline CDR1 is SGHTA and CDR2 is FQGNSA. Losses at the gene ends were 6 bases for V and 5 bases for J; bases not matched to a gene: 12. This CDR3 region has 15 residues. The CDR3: CASRQSGRGIDEQYF. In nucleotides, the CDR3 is TGTGCCAGCAGACAGAGCGGGAGAGGTATCGACGAGCAGTACTTC.

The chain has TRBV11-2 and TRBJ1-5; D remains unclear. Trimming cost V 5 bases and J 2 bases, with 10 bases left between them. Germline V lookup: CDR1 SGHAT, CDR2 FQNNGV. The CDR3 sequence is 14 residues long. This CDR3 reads CASSPTTGNQPQHF. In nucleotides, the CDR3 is TGTGCCAGCAGCCCGACTACTGGCAATCAGCCCCAGCATTTT.

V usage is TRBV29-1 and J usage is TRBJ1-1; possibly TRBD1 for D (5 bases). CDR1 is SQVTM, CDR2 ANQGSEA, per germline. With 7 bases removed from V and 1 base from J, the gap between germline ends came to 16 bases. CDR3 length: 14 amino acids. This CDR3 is CSGAVSGGNTEAFF. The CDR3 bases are TGCAGCGGCGCCGTTTCGGGGGGGAACACTGAAGCTTTCTTT.

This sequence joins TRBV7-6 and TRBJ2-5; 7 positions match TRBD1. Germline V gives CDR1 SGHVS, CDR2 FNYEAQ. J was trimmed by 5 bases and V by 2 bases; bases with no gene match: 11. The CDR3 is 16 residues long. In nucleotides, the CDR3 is TGTGCCAGCAGCTTATACATTGGGACAGTGTCTGAGACCCAGTACTTC. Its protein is CASSLYIGTVSETQYF.

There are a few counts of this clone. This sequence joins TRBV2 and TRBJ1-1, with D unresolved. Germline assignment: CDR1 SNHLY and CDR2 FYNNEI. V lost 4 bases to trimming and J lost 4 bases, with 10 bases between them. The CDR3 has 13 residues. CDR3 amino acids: CASSVEEGTEAFF. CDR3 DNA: TGTGCCAGCAGTGTGGAGGAAGGCACTGAAGCTTTCTTT. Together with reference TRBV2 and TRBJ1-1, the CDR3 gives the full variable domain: EPEVTQTPSHQVTQMGQEVILRCVPISNHLYFYWYRQILGQKVEFLVSFYNNEISEKSEIFDDQFSVERPDGSNFTLKIRSTKLEDSAMYFCASSVEEGTEAFFGQGTRLTVV.

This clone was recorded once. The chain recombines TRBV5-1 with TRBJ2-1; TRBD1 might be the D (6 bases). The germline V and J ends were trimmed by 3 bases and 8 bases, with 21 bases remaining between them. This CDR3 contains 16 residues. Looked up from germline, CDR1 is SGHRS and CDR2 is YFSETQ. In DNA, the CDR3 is TGCGCCAGCAGCTCGGACAGTTCTGCGGCAATAGATGAGCAGTTCTTC. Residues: CASSSDSSAAIDEQFF.

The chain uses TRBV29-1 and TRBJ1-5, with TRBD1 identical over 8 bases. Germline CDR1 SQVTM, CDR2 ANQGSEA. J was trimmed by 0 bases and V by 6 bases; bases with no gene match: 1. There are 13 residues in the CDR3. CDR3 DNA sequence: TGCAGCGTCGGGACAGGTAGCAATCAGCCCCAGCATTTT. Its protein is CSVGTGSNQPQHF.

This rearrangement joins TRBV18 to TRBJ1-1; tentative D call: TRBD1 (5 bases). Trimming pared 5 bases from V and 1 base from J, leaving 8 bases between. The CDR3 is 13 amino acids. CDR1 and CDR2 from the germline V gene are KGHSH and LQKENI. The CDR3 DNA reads TGTGCCAGCTCAGTGGGGGGGAACACTGAAGCTTTCTTT. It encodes CASSVGGNTEAFF.

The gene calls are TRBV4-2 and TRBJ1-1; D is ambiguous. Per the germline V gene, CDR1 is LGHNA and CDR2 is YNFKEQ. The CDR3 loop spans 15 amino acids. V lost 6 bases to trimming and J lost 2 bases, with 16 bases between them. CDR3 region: CASRRNSGSNTEAFF. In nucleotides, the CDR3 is TGTGCCAGCAGACGTAATTCCGGGAGTAACACTGAAGCTTTCTTT.

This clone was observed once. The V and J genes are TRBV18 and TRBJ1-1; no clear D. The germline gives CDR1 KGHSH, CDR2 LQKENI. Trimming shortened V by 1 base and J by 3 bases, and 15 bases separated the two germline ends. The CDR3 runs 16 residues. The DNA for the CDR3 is TGTGCCAGCTCACCACTTAGCAGCGCAGAGGACACTGAAGCTTTCTTT. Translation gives CASSPLSSAEDTEAFF.

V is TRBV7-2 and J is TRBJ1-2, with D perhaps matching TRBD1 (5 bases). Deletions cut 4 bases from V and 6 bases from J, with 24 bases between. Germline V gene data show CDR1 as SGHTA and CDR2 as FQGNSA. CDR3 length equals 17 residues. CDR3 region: CASSSRGGQGGINGYTF. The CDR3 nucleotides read TGTGCCAGCAGCTCCCGTGGAGGGCAGGGAGGCATTAATGGCTACACCTTC.

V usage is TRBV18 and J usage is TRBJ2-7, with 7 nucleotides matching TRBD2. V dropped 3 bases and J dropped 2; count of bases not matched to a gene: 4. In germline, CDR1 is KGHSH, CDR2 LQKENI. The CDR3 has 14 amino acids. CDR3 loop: CASSPTSRPYEQYF. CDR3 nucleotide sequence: TGTGCCAGCTCACCGACTAGCAGACCCTACGAGCAGTACTTC. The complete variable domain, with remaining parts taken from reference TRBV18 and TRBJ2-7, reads NAGVMQNPRHLVRRRGQEARLRCSPMKGHSHVYWYRQLPEEGLKFMVYLQKENIIDESGMPKERFSAEFPKEGPSILRIQQVVRGDSAAYFCASSPTSRPYEQYFGPGTRLTVT.

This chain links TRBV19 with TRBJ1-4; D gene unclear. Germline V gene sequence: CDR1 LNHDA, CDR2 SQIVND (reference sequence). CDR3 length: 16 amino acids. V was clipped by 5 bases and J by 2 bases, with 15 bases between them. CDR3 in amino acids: CASSSQAGYTNEKLFF. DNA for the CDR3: TGTGCCAGTAGTTCTCAGGCGGGTTACACTAATGAAAAACTGTTTTTT.

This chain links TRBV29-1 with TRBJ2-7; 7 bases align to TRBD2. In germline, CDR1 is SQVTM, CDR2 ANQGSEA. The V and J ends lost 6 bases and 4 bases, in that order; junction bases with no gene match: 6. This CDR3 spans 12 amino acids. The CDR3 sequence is CSVGGIGYEQYF. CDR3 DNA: TGCAGCGTGGGAGGGATAGGGTACGAGCAGTACTTC.

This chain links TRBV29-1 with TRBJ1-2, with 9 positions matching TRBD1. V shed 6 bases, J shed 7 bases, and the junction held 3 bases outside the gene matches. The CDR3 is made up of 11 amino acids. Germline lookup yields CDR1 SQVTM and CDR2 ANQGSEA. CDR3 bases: TGCAGCGTAGAACAGGGGGCTGGCTACACCTTC. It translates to CSVEQGAGYTF. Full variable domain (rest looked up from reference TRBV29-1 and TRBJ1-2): SAVISQKPSRDICQRGTSLTIQCQVDSQVTMMFWYRQQPGQSLTLIATANQGSEATYESGFVIDKFPISRPNLTFSTLTVSNMSPEDSSIYLCSVEQGAGYTFGSGTRLTVV.

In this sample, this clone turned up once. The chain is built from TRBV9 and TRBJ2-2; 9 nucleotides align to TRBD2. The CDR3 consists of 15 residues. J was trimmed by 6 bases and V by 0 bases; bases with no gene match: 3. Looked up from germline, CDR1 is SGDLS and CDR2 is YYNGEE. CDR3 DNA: TGTGCCAGCAGCGTAGGATTAGCGGGAGCCGGGGAGCTGTTTTTT. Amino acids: CASSVGLAGAGELFF.

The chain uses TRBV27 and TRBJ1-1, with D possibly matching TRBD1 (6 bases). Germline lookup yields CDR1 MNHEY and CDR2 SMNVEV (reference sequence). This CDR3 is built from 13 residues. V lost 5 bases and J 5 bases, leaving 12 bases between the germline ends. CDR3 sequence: CASSRGGVTEAFF. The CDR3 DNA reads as TGTGCCAGCAGTCGAGGGGGGGTGACTGAAGCTTTCTTT.

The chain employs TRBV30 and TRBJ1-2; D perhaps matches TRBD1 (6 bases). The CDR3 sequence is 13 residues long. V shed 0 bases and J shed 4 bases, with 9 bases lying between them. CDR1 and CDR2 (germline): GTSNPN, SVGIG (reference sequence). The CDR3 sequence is CAWSVQGSYGYTF. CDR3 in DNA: TGTGCCTGGAGTGTACAGGGCAGCTATGGCTACACCTTC.

CDR3 sequence: CASSQTSGSGVDTQYF. In DNA form, the CDR3 reads TGCGCCAGCAGCCAGACTAGCGGGAGTGGGGTAGATACGCAGTATTTT. V gene TRBV5-1 combines with J gene TRBJ2-3, with 12 bases lining up with TRBD2. The junction had 8 bases not matched to a gene; V was cut back by 4 bases and J by 5 bases. Looked up from germline, CDR1 is SGHRS and CDR2 is YFSETQ. The CDR3 extends over 16 amino acids.

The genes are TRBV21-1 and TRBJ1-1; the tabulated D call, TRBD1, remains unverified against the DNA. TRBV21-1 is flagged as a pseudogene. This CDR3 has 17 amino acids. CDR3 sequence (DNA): TGTGCCAGCAGCAAGCAGGGTAGGGTAAGTGTGAACACTGAAGCTTTCTTT. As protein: CASSKQGRVSVNTEAFF.

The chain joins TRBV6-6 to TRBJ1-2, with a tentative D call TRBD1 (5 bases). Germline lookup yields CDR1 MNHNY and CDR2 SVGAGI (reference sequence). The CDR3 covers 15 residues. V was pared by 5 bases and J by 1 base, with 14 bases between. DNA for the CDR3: TGTGCCAGCAGTGCCCCAGGGAACGGTAACTATGGCTACACCTTC. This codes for CASSAPGNGNYGYTF.